These T cell receptor beta chains were read from a single sample in a study of blood T cell repertoires in COVID-19. Libraries were prepared by immunoSEQ multiplex PCR; TCRdb keeps only in-frame clonotypes and omits some of them. The sample carries roughly 57,000 clones, around 87% recorded once. Sequencing was carried out using peripheral blood. The receptor source for this set is a man aged 55 to 69 with active or convalescent COVID-19. Both conserved end residues are part of each CDR3. A D gene is named only where the DNA matches it firmly. Some rows mark clone size as missing; the rest say once, few, many or name a class of expanded clone.

clone_size: few; d_call: .; v_call: TRBV6-1; j_call: TRBJ1-4; cdr3_length: 16; cdr3_aa: CASSDGRLGTNEKLFF; cdr3_nt: TGTGCCAGCAGTGATGGCAGGTTGGGAACTAATGAAAAACTGTTTTTT
clone_size: .; d_call: .; v_call: TRBV4-2; j_call: TRBJ2-6; cdr3_length: 15; cdr3_aa: CASSPRGSGANVLTF; cdr3_nt: TGTGCCAGCAGCCCTCGGGGATCTGGGGCCAACGTCCTGACTTTC
clone_size: .; d_call: .; v_call: TRBV7-9; j_call: TRBJ1-3; cdr3_length: 16; cdr3_aa: CASSSQMTDSGNTIYF; cdr3_nt: TGTGCCAGCAGCTCCCAGATGACAGATAGTGGAAACACCATATATTTT
clone_size: .; d_call: TRBD1; v_call: TRBV2; j_call: TRBJ1-2; cdr3_length: 12; cdr3_aa: CASRRQGQGYTF; cdr3_nt: TGTGCCAGCCGGCGGCAGGGACAGGGCTACACCTTC
clone_size: .; d_call: TRBD1; v_call: TRBV19; j_call: TRBJ1-5; cdr3_length: 15; cdr3_aa: CASSSQRQGTQPQHF; cdr3_nt: TGTGCCAGTAGTTCCCAGAGACAGGGTACTCAGCCCCAGCATTTT
clone_size: .; d_call: .; v_call: TRBV28; j_call: TRBJ2-5; cdr3_length: 11; cdr3_aa: CASSPRETQYF; cdr3_nt: TGTGCCAGCAGTCCACGGGAGACCCAGTACTTC
clone_size: .; d_call: TRBD1; v_call: TRBV29-1; j_call: TRBJ2-7; cdr3_length: 12; cdr3_aa: CSAGQGTGEQYF; cdr3_nt: TGCAGCGCAGGACAGGGTACCGGCGAGCAGTACTTC
clone_size: few; d_call: TRBD2; v_call: TRBV19; j_call: TRBJ2-3; cdr3_length: 17; cdr3_aa: CASKGGGREKSTDTQYF; cdr3_nt: TGTGCCAGTAAAGGAGGCGGGAGAGAGAAAAGCACAGATACGCAGTATTTT
clone_size: .; d_call: TRBD2; v_call: TRBV7-9; j_call: TRBJ2-1; cdr3_length: 13; cdr3_aa: CATSVASGNEQFF; cdr3_nt: TGTGCCACCTCGGTAGCTAGCGGCAATGAGCAGTTCTTC
clone_size: once; d_call: .; v_call: TRBV12-3/TRBV12-4; j_call: TRBJ1-3; cdr3_length: 13; cdr3_aa: CASSPDSKHTIYF; cdr3_nt: TGTGCCAGCAGTCCCGATAGTAAACACACCATATATTTT
clone_size: .; d_call: TRBD1; v_call: TRBV6-2/TRBV6-3; j_call: TRBJ1-6; cdr3_length: 14; cdr3_aa: CASSYTGGNSPLHF; cdr3_nt: TGTGCCAGCAGTTACACAGGGGGGAATTCACCCCTCCACTTT
clone_size: .; d_call: TRBD1; v_call: TRBV2; j_call: TRBJ1-5; cdr3_length: 14; cdr3_aa: CASLPGQGGQPQHF; cdr3_nt: TGTGCCAGCCTACCGGGACAGGGTGGTCAGCCCCAGCATTTT
clone_size: once; d_call: .; v_call: TRBV29-1; j_call: TRBJ2-4; cdr3_length: 15; cdr3_aa: CSVAPLGGDKNIQYF; cdr3_nt: TGCAGCGTTGCACCTTTAGGAGGGGACAAAAACATTCAGTACTTC
clone_size: .; d_call: TRBD2; v_call: TRBV28; j_call: TRBJ2-4; cdr3_length: 20; cdr3_aa: CASSSGLAGGYEIAKNIQYF; cdr3_nt: TGTGCCAGCAGTTCCGGACTAGCGGGAGGTTACGAAATAGCCAAAAACATTCAGTACTTC
clone_size: .; d_call: TRBD1; v_call: TRBV30; j_call: TRBJ2-3; cdr3_length: 17; cdr3_aa: CAWSRKTGGSSTDTQYF; cdr3_nt: TGTGCCTGGAGTCGAAAAACAGGGGGCTCTAGCACAGATACGCAGTATTTT
clone_size: .; d_call: .; v_call: TRBV6-5; j_call: TRBJ2-5; cdr3_length: 14; cdr3_aa: CASSYMGGPKTQYF; cdr3_nt: TGTGCCAGCAGTTACATGGGGGGGCCGAAGACCCAGTACTTC
clone_size: .; d_call: .; v_call: TRBV7-2; j_call: TRBJ2-5; cdr3_length: 13; cdr3_aa: CASRGGPGETQYF; cdr3_nt: TGTGCCAGCAGGGGGGGGCCGGGGGAGACCCAGTACTTC
clone_size: once; d_call: .; v_call: TRBV6-5; j_call: TRBJ1-2; cdr3_length: 13; cdr3_aa: CASSPVRGYGYTF; cdr3_nt: TGTGCCAGCAGTCCGGTTAGGGGGTATGGCTACACCTTC
clone_size: .; d_call: .; v_call: TRBV19; j_call: TRBJ1-5; cdr3_length: 16; cdr3_aa: CASSSEAAAINQPQHF; cdr3_nt: TGTGCCAGTAGTTCCGAGGCGGCCGCGATTAATCAGCCCCAGCATTTT
clone_size: .; d_call: TRBD2; v_call: TRBV5-1; j_call: TRBJ2-1; cdr3_length: 14; cdr3_aa: CASSPASGANEQFF; cdr3_nt: TGCGCCAGCAGCCCGGCTAGCGGGGCCAATGAGCAGTTCTTC
clone_size: .; d_call: .; v_call: TRBV24-1; j_call: TRBJ2-3; cdr3_length: 12; cdr3_aa: CATRGFTDTQYF; cdr3_nt: TGTGCCACCCGAGGGTTTACAGATACGCAGTATTTT
clone_size: .; d_call: TRBD1; v_call: TRBV5-1; j_call: TRBJ2-5; cdr3_length: 16; cdr3_aa: CASSGTGTGNGETQYF; cdr3_nt: TGCGCCAGCAGCGGGACCGGGACAGGGAATGGCGAGACCCAGTACTTC
clone_size: .; d_call: .; v_call: TRBV28; j_call: TRBJ1-4; cdr3_length: 14; cdr3_aa: CASGDRGSKEKLFF; cdr3_nt: TGTGCCAGCGGGGACCGGGGGTCTAAGGAAAAACTGTTTTTT
clone_size: .; d_call: .; v_call: TRBV28; j_call: TRBJ1-2; cdr3_length: 14; cdr3_aa: CASSVAIANYGYTF; cdr3_nt: TGTGCCAGCAGTGTCGCGATAGCTAACTATGGCTACACCTTC
clone_size: .; d_call: TRBD1; v_call: TRBV5-5; j_call: TRBJ1-5; cdr3_length: 14; cdr3_aa: CASSLDRGDQPQHF; cdr3_nt: TGTGCCAGCAGCTTGGACAGGGGGGATCAGCCCCAGCATTTT
clone_size: .; d_call: TRBD2; v_call: TRBV2; j_call: TRBJ2-1; cdr3_length: 14; cdr3_aa: CASSRTSEYNEQFF; cdr3_nt: TGTGCCAGCAGCAGGACTAGCGAGTACAATGAGCAGTTCTTC
clone_size: .; d_call: .; v_call: TRBV19; j_call: TRBJ2-7; cdr3_length: 12; cdr3_aa: CASSTRETEQYF; cdr3_nt: TGTGCCAGTAGCACTAGAGAGACCGAGCAGTACTTC
clone_size: once; d_call: TRBD1; v_call: TRBV6-5; j_call: TRBJ1-1; cdr3_length: 16; cdr3_aa: CASSSRSGTGNTEAFF; cdr3_nt: TGTGCCAGCAGTTCTCGCTCCGGGACAGGGAACACTGAAGCTTTCTTT
clone_size: few; d_call: TRBD2; v_call: TRBV7-9; j_call: TRBJ2-3; cdr3_length: 17; cdr3_aa: CASSLKPGTSGRDTQYF; cdr3_nt: TGTGCCAGCAGCTTAAAGCCCGGGACTAGCGGGAGAGACACGCAGTATTTT
clone_size: .; d_call: TRBD2; v_call: TRBV6-1; j_call: TRBJ2-4; cdr3_length: 17; cdr3_aa: CASSEGWLAGGKNIQYF; cdr3_nt: TGTGCCAGCAGTGAAGGGTGGCTAGCGGGGGGCAAAAACATTCAGTACTTC